This T cell receptor beta chain was sequenced for a study of identifying expanded T cells in peripheral blood. This CDR3 is built from 13 residues. The V gene's germline CDR1 is SGHRS and CDR2 YFSETQ. Trimming cost V 2 bases and J 4 bases, with 6 bases left between them. Produced via immunoSEQ multiplex PCR; TCRdb's table is partial and in-frame only. The sample includes about 90,000 clones, approximately 83% seen only once; the top ten take around 5.2%. The source is a person aged 18 to 75 in good health. The sample comprised blood. J is TRBJ2-2 and V is TRBV5-1; D might be TRBD1 (6 bases). The CDR3 protein is CASSLGGTGELFF. As DNA, the CDR3 is TGCGCCAGCAGCTTAGGGGGCACCGGGGAGCTGTTTTTT.